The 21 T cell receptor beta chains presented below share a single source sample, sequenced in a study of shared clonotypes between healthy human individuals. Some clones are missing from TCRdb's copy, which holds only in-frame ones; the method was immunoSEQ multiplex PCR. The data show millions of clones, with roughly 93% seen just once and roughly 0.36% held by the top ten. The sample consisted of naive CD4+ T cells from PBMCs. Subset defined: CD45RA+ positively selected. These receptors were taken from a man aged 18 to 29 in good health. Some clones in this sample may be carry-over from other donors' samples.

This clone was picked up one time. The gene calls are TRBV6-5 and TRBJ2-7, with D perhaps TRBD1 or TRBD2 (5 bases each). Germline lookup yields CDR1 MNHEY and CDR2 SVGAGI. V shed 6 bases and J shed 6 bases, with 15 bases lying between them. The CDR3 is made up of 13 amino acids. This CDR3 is CASSLGTVGEQYF. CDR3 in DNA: TGTGCCAGCAGCCTCGGGACGGTGGGCGAGCAGTACTTC.

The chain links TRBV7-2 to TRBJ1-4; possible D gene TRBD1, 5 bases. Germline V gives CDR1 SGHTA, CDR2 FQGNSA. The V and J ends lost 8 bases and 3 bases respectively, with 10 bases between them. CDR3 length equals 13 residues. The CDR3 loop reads CASVGEANEKLFF. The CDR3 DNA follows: TGTGCCAGCGTGGGGGAGGCTAATGAAAAACTGTTTTTT.

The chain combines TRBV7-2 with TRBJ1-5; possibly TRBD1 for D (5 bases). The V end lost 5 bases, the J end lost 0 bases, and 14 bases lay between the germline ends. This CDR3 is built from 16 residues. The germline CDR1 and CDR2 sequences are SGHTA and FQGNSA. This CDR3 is CASSPPPGLSNQPQHF. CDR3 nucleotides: TGTGCCAGCAGCCCTCCCCCGGGGCTTAGCAATCAGCCCCAGCATTTT.

The CDR3 loop is CASRDYRGDSYNEQFF. CDR3 nucleotides: TGCGCCAGCAGAGACTACAGGGGGGACTCCTACAATGAGCAGTTCTTC. The rearrangement uses TRBV5-1 and TRBJ2-1; TRBD1 agrees at 8 bases. This CDR3 region has 16 residues. The V gene's germline CDR1 is SGHRS and CDR2 YFSETQ. The V segment lost 5 bases and the J segment 0 bases; nucleotides outside the gene matches: 7.

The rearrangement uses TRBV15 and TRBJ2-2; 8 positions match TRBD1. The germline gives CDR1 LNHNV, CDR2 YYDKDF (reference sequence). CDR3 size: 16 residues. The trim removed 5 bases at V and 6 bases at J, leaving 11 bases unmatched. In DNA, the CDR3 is TGTGCCACCAGCCGGGTCGGACAGGGTAGCGCCGGGGAGCTGTTTTTT. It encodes CATSRVGQGSAGELFF.

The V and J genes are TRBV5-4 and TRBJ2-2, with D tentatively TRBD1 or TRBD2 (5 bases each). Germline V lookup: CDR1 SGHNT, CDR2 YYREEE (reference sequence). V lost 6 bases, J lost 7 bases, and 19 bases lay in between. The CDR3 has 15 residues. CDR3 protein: CASTLYQGRGGELFF. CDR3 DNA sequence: TGTGCCAGCACGCTGTACCAGGGACGGGGCGGGGAGCTGTTTTTT.

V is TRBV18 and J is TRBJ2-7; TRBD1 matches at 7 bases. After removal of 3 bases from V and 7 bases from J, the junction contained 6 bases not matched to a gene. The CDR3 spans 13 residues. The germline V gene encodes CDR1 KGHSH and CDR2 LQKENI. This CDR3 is CASSPLTGREQYF. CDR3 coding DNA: TGTGCCAGCTCACCTTTGACAGGGCGGGAGCAGTACTTC.

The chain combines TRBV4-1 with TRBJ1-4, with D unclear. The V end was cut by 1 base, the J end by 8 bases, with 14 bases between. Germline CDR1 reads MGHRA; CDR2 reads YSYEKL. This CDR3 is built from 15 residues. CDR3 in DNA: TGCGCCAGCAGCCAAGTTGTCTCCTCTGGGGAAAAACTGTTTTTT. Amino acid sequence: CASSQVVSSGEKLFF.

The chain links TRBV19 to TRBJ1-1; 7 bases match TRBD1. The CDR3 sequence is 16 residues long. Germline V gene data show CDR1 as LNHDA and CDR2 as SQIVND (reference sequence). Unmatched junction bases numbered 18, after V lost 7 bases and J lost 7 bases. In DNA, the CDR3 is TGTGCCAGTACCCTGGACCGGGACAGAGGATACCGTGAAGCTTTCTTT. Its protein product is CASTLDRDRGYREAFF.

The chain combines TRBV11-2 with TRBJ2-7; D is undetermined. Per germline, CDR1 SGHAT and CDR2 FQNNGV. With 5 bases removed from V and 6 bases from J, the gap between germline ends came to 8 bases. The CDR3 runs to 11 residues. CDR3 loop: CASSTLLEQYF. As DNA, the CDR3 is TGTGCCAGCAGCACCCTCCTCGAGCAGTACTTC.

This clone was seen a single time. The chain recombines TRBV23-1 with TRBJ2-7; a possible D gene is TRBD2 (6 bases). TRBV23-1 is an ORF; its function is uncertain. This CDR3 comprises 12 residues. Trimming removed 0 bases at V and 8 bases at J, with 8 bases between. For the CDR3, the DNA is TGCGCCAGCAGTCAATCGCGGGGAAAGCAGTACTTC. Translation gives CASSQSRGKQYF.

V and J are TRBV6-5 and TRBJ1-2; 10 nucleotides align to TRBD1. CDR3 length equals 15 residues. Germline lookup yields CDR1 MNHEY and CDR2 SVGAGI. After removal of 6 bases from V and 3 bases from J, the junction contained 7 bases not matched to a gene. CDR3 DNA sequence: TGTGCCAGCAGCCAGACCGGGACAGGGGACTATGGCTACACCTTC. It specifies CASSQTGTGDYGYTF.

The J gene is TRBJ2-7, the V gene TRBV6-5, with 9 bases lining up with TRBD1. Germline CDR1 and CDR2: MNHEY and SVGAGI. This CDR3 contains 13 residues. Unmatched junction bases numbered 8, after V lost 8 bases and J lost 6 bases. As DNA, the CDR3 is TGTGCCAGCGTTGGGACAGGGAGCCGCGAGCAGTACTTC. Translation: CASVGTGSREQYF.

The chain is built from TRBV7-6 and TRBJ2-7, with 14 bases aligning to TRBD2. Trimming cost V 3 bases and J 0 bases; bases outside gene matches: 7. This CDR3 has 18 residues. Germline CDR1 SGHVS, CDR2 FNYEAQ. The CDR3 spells CASSLGLAGAGGSYEQYF. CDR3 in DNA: TGTGCCAGCAGCTTGGGACTAGCGGGAGCGGGGGGCTCCTACGAGCAGTACTTC.

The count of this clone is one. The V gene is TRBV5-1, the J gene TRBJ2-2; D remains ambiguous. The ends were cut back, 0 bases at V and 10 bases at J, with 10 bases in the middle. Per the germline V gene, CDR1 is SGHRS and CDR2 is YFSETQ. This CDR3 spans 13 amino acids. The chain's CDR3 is CASSLGPSAELFF. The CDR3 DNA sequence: TGCGCCAGCAGCTTGGGTCCATCCGCGGAGCTGTTTTTT.

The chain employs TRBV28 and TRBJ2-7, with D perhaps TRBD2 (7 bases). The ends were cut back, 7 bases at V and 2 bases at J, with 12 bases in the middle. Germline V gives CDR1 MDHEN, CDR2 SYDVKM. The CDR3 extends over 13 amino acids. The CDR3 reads CASTGGQAYEQYF. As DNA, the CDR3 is TGTGCCAGCACCGGGGGGCAAGCCTACGAGCAGTACTTC.

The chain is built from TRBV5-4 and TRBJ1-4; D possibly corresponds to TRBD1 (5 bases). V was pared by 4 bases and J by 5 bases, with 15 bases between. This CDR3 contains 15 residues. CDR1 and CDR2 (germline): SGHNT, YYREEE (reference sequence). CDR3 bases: TGTGCCAGCAGCCCCTCGGGGGGTCTGAATGAAAAACTGTTTTTT. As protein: CASSPSGGLNEKLFF. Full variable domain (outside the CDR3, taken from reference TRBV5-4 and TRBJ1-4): ETGVTQSPTHLIKTRGQQVTLRCSSQSGHNTVSWYQQALGQGPQFIFQYYREEENGRGNFPPRFSGLQFPNYSSELNVNALELDDSALYLCASSPSGGLNEKLFFGSGTQLSVL.

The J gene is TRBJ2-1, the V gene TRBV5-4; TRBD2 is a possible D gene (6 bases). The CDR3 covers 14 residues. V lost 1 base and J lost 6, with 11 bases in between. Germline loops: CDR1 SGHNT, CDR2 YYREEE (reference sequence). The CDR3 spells CASSLRALANEQFF. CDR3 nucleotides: TGTGCCAGCAGCTTGCGTGCACTAGCCAATGAGCAGTTCTTC.

CDR3 region: CASSREASLAGGNEQFF. Written as DNA, the CDR3 is TGTGCCAGCAGCAGGGAGGCCAGCCTAGCGGGAGGAAATGAGCAGTTCTTC. V is TRBV21-1 and J is TRBJ2-1; TRBD2, the table's D call, lacks a check against the DNA. TRBV21-1 is marked as a pseudogene. The CDR3 length is 17 residues.

In nucleotides, the CDR3 is TGTGCCAGCAGCTTCTGGGAGGGAATCACCGGGGAGCTGTTTTTT. Amino acid sequence: CASSFWEGITGELFF. This sequence joins TRBV7-9 and TRBJ2-2; 7 nucleotides match TRBD2. The trim removed 3 bases at V and 4 bases at J, leaving 5 bases unmatched. This CDR3 is built from 15 residues. Germline CDR1 is SEHNR and CDR2 is FQNEAQ (reference sequence).

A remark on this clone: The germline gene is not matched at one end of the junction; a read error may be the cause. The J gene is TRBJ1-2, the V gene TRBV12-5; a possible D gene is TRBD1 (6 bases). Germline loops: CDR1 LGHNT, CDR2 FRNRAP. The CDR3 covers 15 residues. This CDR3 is CASGPPLGGGYSYTF. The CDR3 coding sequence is TGTGCTAGTGGTCCACCCCTTGGGGGGGGCTATAGCTACACCTTC.